A selection of T cell receptor beta chains follows, all from one sample in a study of shared clonotypes between healthy human individuals. The protocol was immunoSEQ multiplex PCR, while the TCRdb copy is restricted to in-frame clones and leaves out a portion. In the table there are around 2,100,000 clones, approximately 94% of which are singletons. Sample: naive CD8+ T cells sorted from blood. The source of these receptors is a man between 18 and 35 years old in good health. The CDR3 runs from the conserved cysteine through the conserved F or W.

V gene | CDR3 protein
TRBV7-9 | CASSSTEGEYF
TRBV13 | CASSAGISYEQYF
TRBV27 | CASSLSPGTGIYEQYF
TRBV10-1 | CASSDPGYEQYF
TRBV4-1 | CASSQESGRKTQYF
TRBV28 | CASSLAGYPGELFF
TRBV5-1 | CASSLELGPISTIYF
TRBV4-1 | CASSHVVGTIYGYTF
TRBV6-5 | CASSYVRGTEAFF
TRBV11-2 | CASSLALGLAGASTDTQYF
TRBV9 | CASSVEPGQGSYEQYF
TRBV5-4 | CASSAPEGSYNEQFF
TRBV15 | CATSTSGHSTEAFF
TRBV10-1 | CASTYGWAFF
TRBV13 | CASSILGYEQYF
TRBV2 | CASSTGAYNSPLHF
TRBV4-1 | CASSQVSSSGGYEADTQYF
TRBV2 | CASKPEGGSLGTEAFF
TRBV10-1 | CASSDGTGFYEQYF
TRBV28 | CASSSPIKGQGSNSYEQYF
TRBV7-3 | CASSPLGADTQYF
TRBV5-1 | CASSSDKMGEQYF
TRBV11-2 | CASSRLGGELFF
TRBV30 | CAWIMPGTGWGEDTEAFF
TRBV13 | CASSFGTNYEQYF
TRBV30 | CAWSAPTGWNTQYF
TRBV7-2 | CASSQVEGNTEAFF
TRBV5-1 | CASTLSRSNTGELFF
TRBV11-2 | CASSLDGRVNSYNEQFF
TRBV5-4 | CASSYSGLPFSGANVLTF
TRBV7-9 | CASSDSVTDSRKANVLTF
TRBV28 | CASSPAPDRFNPDEQFF
TRBV4-3 | CASSQEGGASTDTQYF
TRBV28 | CASSLSGHFYEQYF
TRBV14 | CASGWQGAMDEQYF
TRBV28 | CANSRRNTGELFF
TRBV9 | CASSVGGRDRERAYEQYF
TRBV7-9 | CASSLAEFGYTF
TRBV6-5 | CASSSSGRSDEQYF
TRBV5-4 | CASSLGQGKSYGYTF
TRBV11-2 | CASRYDSYEQYF
TRBV7-9 | CASSLLGYEQYF
TRBV11-2 | CASSSVGAPQNIQYF
TRBV9 | CASSVSPMSGGTYEQYF
TRBV7-6 | CASSLGDLGEQYF
TRBV10-2 | CASSEGRGTYEQYF
TRBV28 | CASTLGIRGNQPQHF
TRBV5-6 | CASSLNLDRDTDTQYF
TRBV4-3 | CASSQEWAGRRIIGANVLTF
TRBV19 | CASSTTSGTQSYEQYF
TRBV7-2 | CASSLDDESADTQYF
TRBV11-2 | CASSPTTSSYNEQFF
TRBV27 | CASSLFRSGTGEQYF
TRBV21-1 | CASNGQGLGYYNEQFF